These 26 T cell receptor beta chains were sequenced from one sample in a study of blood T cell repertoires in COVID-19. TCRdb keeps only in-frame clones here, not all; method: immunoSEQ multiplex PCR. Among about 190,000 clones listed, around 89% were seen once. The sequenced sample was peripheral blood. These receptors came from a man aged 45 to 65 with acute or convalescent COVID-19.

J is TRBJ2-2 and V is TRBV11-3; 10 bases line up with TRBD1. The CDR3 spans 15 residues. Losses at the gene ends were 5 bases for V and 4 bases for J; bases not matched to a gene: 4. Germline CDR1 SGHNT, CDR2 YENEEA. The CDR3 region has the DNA TGTGCCAGCAGCCTAGGGACAGGGGTCACCGGGGAGCTGTTTTTT. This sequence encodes CASSLGTGVTGELFF.

The CDR3 DNA sequence: TGTGCCAGCAGCTTACAAGGACTGGCGGATTCCTACGAGCAGTACTTC. It codes for CASSLQGLADSYEQYF. The chain carries TRBV7-9 and TRBJ2-7, with a tentative D call TRBD2 (5 bases). Germline assignment: CDR1 SEHNR and CDR2 FQNEAQ (reference sequence). V gave up 2 bases and J gave up 1 base, with 15 bases separating them. This CDR3 contains 16 residues. Full variable domain (outside the CDR3, taken from reference TRBV7-9 and TRBJ2-7): DTGVSQNPRHKITKRGQNVTFRCDPISEHNRLYWYRQTLGQGPEFLTYFQNEAQLEKSRLLSDRFSAERPKGSFSTLEIQRTEQGDSAMYLCASSLQGLADSYEQYFGPGTRLTVT.

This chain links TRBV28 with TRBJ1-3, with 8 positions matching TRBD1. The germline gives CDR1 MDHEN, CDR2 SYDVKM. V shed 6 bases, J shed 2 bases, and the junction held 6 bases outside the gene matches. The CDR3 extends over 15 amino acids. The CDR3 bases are TGTGCCAGCAGCACTACAGGGGGTGCTGGAAACACCATATATTTT. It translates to CASSTTGGAGNTIYF.

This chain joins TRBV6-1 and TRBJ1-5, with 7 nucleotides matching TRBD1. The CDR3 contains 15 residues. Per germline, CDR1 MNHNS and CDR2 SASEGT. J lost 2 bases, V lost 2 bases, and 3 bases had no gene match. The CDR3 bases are TGTGCCAGCAGTGAAAGGGGGCACGGCAATCAGCCCCAGCATTTT. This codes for CASSERGHGNQPQHF.

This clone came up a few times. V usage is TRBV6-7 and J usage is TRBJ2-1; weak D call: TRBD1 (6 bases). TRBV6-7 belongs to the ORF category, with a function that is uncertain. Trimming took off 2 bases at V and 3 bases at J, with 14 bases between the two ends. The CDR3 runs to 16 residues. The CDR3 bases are TGTGCCAGCAGTTACCCCGGACAGAGCTACTACAATGAGCAGTTCTTC. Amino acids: CASSYPGQSYYNEQFF.

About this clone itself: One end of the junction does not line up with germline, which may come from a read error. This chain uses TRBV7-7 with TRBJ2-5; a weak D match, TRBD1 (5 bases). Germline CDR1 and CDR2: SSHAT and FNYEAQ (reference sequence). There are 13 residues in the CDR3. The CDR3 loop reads CASSAVPGETQYF. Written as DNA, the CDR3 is TGTGCTAGCAGCGCAGTACCAGGGGAGACCCAGTACTTC. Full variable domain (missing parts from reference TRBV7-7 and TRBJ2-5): GAGVSQSPRYKVTKRGQDVTLRCDPISSHATLYWYQQALGQGPEFLTYFNYEAQPDKSGLPSDRFSAERPEGSISTLTIQRTEQRDSAMYRCASSAVPGETQYFGPGTRLLVL.

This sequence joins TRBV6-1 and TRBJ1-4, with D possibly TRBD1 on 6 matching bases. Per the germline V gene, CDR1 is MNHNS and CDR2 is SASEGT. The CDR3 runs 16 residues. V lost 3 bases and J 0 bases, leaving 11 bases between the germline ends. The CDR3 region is CASSDPGVATNEKLFF. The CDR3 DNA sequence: TGTGCCAGCAGTGATCCAGGGGTTGCAACTAATGAAAAACTGTTTTTT.

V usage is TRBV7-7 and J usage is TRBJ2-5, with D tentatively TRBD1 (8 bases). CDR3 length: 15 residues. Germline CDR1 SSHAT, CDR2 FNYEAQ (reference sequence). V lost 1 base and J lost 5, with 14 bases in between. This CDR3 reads CASSLGTGRGETQYF. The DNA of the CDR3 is TGTGCCAGCAGCTTAGGGACAGGGCGGGGGGAGACCCAGTACTTC.

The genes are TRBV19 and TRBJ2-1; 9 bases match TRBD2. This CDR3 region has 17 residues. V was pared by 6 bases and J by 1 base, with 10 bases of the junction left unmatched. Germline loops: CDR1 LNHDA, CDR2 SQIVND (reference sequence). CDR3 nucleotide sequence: TGTGCCAGTAGGGGGCCGCTAGCGGGACTTTCCTACAATGAGCAGTTCTTC. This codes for CASRGPLAGLSYNEQFF. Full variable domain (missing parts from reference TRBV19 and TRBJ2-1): DGGITQSPKYLFRKEGQNVTLSCEQNLNHDAMYWYRQDPGQGLRLIYYSQIVNDFQKGDIAEGYSVSREKKESFPLTVTSAQKNPTAFYLCASRGPLAGLSYNEQFFGPGTRLTVL.

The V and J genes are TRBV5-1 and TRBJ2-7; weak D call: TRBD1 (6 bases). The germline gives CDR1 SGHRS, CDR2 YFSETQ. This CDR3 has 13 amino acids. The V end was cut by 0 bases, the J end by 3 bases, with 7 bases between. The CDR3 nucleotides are TGCGCCAGCAGCTTGGGACAGGACTACGAGCAGTACTTC. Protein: CASSLGQDYEQYF.

CDR3 in DNA: TGTGCCAGCAGTCGCATTGACAGGGAAGACGGCTACACCTTC. Encoded protein: CASSRIDREDGYTF. The chain has TRBV4-2 and TRBJ1-2, with 7 bases matching TRBD1. Germline V CDR1 and CDR2: LGHNA, YNFKEQ. J was trimmed by 8 bases and V by 6 bases; bases with no gene match: 12. This CDR3 is 14 amino acids long.

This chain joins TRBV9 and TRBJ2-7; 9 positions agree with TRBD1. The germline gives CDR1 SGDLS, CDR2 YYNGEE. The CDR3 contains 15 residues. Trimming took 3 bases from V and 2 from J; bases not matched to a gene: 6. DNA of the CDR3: TGTGCCAGCAGCGCCGGACAGGGGTCCCCCTACGAGCAGTACTTC. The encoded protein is CASSAGQGSPYEQYF.

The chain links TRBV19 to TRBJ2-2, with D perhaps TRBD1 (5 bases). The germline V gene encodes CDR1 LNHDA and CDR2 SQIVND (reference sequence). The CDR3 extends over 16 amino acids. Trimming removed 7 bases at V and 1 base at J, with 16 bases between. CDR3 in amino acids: CASTSGIRQNTGELFF. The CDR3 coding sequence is TGTGCCAGTACCTCAGGGATCCGACAGAACACCGGGGAGCTGTTTTTT.

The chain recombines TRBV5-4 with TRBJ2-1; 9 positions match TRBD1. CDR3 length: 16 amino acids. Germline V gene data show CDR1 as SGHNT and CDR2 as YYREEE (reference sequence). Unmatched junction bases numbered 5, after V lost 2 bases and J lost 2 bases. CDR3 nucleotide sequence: TGTGCCAGCAGCTTTGGTGGGACAGGGCCCTACAATGAGCAGTTCTTC. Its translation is CASSFGGTGPYNEQFF.

The CDR3 here is CASSLKGSGKNIQYF. CDR3 bases: TGTGCCAGCAGTTTGAAAGGATCGGGCAAAAACATTCAGTACTTC. This sequence joins TRBV27 and TRBJ2-4; D not certain. V lost 3 bases to trimming and J lost 3 bases, with 12 bases between them. The CDR3 covers 15 residues. Per germline, CDR1 MNHEY and CDR2 SMNVEV (reference sequence).

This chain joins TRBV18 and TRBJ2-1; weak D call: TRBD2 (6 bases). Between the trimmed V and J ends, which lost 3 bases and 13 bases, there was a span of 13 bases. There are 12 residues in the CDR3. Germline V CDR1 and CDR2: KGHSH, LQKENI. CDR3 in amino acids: CASSPPGDLQFF. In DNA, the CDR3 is TGTGCCAGCTCACCTCCGGGAGACCTTCAGTTCTTC.

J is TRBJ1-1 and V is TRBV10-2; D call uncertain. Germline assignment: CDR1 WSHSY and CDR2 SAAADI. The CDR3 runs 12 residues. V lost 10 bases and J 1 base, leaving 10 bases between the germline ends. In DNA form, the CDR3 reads TGCGCCACCCGGGAAGGGAACACTGAAGCTTTCTTT. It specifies CATREGNTEAFF.

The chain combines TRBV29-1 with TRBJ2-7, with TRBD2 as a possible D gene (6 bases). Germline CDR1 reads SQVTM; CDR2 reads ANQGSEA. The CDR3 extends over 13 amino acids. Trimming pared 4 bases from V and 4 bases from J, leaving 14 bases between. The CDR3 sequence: CSVGGGGAYEQYF. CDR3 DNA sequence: TGCAGCGTTGGGGGCGGAGGGGCGTACGAGCAGTACTTC.

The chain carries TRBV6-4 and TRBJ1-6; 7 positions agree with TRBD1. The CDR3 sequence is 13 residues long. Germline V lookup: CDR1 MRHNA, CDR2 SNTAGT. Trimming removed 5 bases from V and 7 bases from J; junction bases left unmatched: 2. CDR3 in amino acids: CASSRDSNSPLHF. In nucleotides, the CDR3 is TGTGCCAGCAGTCGGGACAGCAATTCACCCCTCCACTTT.

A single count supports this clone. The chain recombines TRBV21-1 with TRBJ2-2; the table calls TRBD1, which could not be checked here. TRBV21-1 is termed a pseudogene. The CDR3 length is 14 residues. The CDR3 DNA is TGTGCCAGCAGTAACAGAAAGAACACCGGGGAGCTGTTTTTT. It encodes CASSNRKNTGELFF.

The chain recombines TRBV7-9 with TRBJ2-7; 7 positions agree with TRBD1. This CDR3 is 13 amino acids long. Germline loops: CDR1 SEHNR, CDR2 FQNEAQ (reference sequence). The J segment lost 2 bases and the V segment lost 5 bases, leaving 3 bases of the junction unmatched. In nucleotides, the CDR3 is TGTGCCAGCAGCCACAGGGGAACCTACGAGCAGTACTTC. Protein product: CASSHRGTYEQYF.

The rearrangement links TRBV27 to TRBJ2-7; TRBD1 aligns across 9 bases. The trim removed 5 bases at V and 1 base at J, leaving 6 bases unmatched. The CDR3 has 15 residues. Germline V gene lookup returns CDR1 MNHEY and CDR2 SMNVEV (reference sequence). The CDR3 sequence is CASSRTGTGSYEQYF. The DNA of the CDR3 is TGTGCCAGCAGTAGAACCGGGACAGGGTCCTACGAGCAGTACTTC.

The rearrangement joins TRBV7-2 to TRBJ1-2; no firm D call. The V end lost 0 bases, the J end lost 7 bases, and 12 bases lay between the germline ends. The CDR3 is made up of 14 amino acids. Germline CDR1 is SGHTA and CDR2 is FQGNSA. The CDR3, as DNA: TGTGCCAGCAGCTTAGCGAAGCCGTCTACTGGCTACACCTTC. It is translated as CASSLAKPSTGYTF.

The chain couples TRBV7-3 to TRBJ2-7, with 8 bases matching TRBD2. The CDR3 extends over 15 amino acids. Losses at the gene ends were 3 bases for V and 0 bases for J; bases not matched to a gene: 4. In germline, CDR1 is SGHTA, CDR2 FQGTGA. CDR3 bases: TGTGCCAGCAGCTTGAGCGGGGGCGACTCCTACGAGCAGTACGTC. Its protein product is CASSLSGGDSYEQYV.

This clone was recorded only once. The CDR3 DNA reads TGCGCCAGCAGAGCCGGGACAGGGAACTACGAGCAGTACTTC. Translating gives CASRAGTGNYEQYF. V usage is TRBV10-1 and J usage is TRBJ2-7; 9 nucleotides line up with TRBD1. The CDR3 extends over 14 amino acids. With V trimmed by 6 bases and J by 3 bases, 6 bases remained unmatched. Germline CDR1 reads WNHNN; CDR2 reads SYGVQD (reference sequence).

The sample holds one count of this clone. CDR3 residues: CASSLRGQVETQYF. The CDR3 nucleotides are TGTGCCAGCAGTTTACGTGGACAGGTAGAGACCCAGTACTTC. This sequence joins TRBV27 and TRBJ2-5, with 7 bases fitting TRBD1. This CDR3 spans 14 amino acids. J lost 4 bases, V lost 2 bases, and 4 bases had no gene match. Germline loops: CDR1 MNHEY, CDR2 SMNVEV (reference sequence).